The 21 T cell receptor beta chains below come from one sample, sequenced in a study of identical twins (dated by TCRdb to about 2016). The receptor library was made with 5' RACE. The sample was run on an Illumina HiSeq 2000. TCRdb trimmed the raw reads at Q25, called clones with MiXCR and kept productive beta chains. Identical CDR3 proteins give one entry, which carries the most common genes and DNA. The sample table holds around 490,000 distinct CDR3 sequences, of which around 15% were seen once. The leading ten clones occupy approximately 1% of the sample. This same sample was also taken into another study, of yellow fever vaccine responses in identical twins.

The sample taken for sequencing was CD4+ T cells sorted from blood. The receptors shown here come from a woman aged 18-29 years in good health.

This clonotype was counted only a few times. This chain connects TRBV7-8 to TRBJ2-3, with D hard to call. CDR1 and CDR2 from the germline V gene are SGHVS and FQNEAQ. V lost 5 bases and J lost 4, with 7 bases in between. The length of the CDR3 is 12 residues. Here the CDR3 DNA reads TGTGCCAGCAGCCGAGCTCCAGATACGCAGTATTTT. Its translation: CASSRAPDTQYF.

This clonotype was seen only a few times. The CDR3 reads CASSINPTFVDEQYF. DNA for the CDR3: TGTGCCAGCTCAATCAATCCCACCTTCGTCGACGAGCAGTACTTC. This chain connects TRBV18 to TRBJ2-7, with D unclear. The CDR3 has 15 amino acids. Trimming removed 5 bases at V and 5 bases at J, with 19 bases between. Germline CDR1 KGHSH, CDR2 LQKENI.

This clonotype has more than one count but fewer than ten. This chain connects TRBV4-3 to TRBJ2-1; no clear D. The V end lost 0 bases, the J end lost 6 bases, and 12 bases lay between the germline ends. Germline V lookup: CDR1 LGHNA, CDR2 YSLEER. The CDR3 is 15 residues long. CDR3 protein: CASSQDSSRSNEQFF. The CDR3 DNA follows: TGCGCCAGCAGCCAAGATTCTAGTCGTAGCAATGAGCAGTTCTTC.

This clonotype was counted between two and nine times. Since the CDR3 does not end with the conserved phenylalanine or tryptophan, this likely comes from a read error. Because the CDR3's place on the DNA is in doubt, the DNA is left out and the CDR3 is given as listed by TCRdb. The V and J genes are TRBV7-9 and TRBJ2-7; the table calls TRBD1, which could not be checked here. Germline CDR1 SEHNR, CDR2 FQNEAQ (reference sequence). The CDR3 is 13 amino acids long, termini counted. CDR3 protein: CASSSSGTGLPFL.

This clonotype was seen only a few times. The chain employs TRBV20-1 and TRBJ2-1; 8 positions match TRBD2. CDR1 and CDR2 (germline): DFQATT, SNEGSKA (reference sequence). V gave up 0 bases and J gave up 0 bases; unmatched junction bases: 4. CDR3 length: 16 residues. In DNA, the CDR3 is TGCAGTGCTAGAGACCCGAGCGGGGGCTCCTACAATGAGCAGTTCTTC. Translated: CSARDPSGGSYNEQFF.

The gene calls are TRBV10-3 and TRBJ2-7; 7 nucleotides line up with TRBD2. CDR3 length: 14 residues. V was clipped by 7 bases and J by 6 bases; unmatched bases: 12. CDR1 and CDR2 (germline): ENHRY, SYGVKD. The CDR3 DNA sequence: TGTGCCATCACCCCGAGGGCGGGAGATGGCGAGCAGTACTTC. It specifies CAITPRAGDGEQYF.

This clonotype was counted only a few times. The chain combines TRBV3-1 with TRBJ2-5; D ambiguous. This CDR3 is built from 14 residues. Trimming cost V 1 base and J 7 bases, with 13 bases left between them. In germline, CDR1 is LGHDT, CDR2 YNNKEL (reference sequence). CDR3: CASSQGLGSATQYF. In DNA, the CDR3 is TGTGCCAGCAGCCAAGGACTTGGATCGGCGACCCAGTACTTC.

In its sample, this clonotype was seen many times. This rearrangement joins TRBV5-1 to TRBJ2-7, with D perhaps matching TRBD1 or TRBD2 (7 bases each). V was clipped by 3 bases and J by 0 bases, with 10 bases between them. Looked up from germline, CDR1 is SGHRS and CDR2 is YFSETQ. The CDR3 extends over 14 amino acids. The CDR3 loop is CASSSRGGSYEQYF. In DNA form, the CDR3 reads TGCGCCAGCAGCTCCAGGGGGGGCTCCTACGAGCAGTACTTC.

The chain has TRBV6-2 or TRBV6-3 and TRBJ2-1; D might be TRBD2 (6 bases). The V and J ends lost 6 bases and 4 bases respectively, with 19 bases between them. From germline, CDR1 is MNHEY and CDR2 SVGEGT. This CDR3 spans 16 amino acids. The CDR3 DNA follows: TGTGCCAGCAGCCGGAGTGGGGGGAAATTTTACAATGAGCAGTTCTTC. Protein: CASSRSGGKFYNEQFF.

This chain links TRBV12-3 or TRBV12-4 with TRBJ1-1; possible D gene TRBD1, 6 bases. Trimming left V 3 bases short and J 2 bases short, with 10 bases between. This CDR3 comprises 14 residues. The CDR3 loop is CASSFPDRNTEAFF. The CDR3 DNA sequence: TGTGCCAGCAGTTTTCCGGACAGAAACACTGAAGCTTTCTTT.

This clonotype was counted only a few times. The chain carries TRBV6-1 and TRBJ1-3; D unresolved. The V gene lost 6 bases and the J gene lost 0 bases, with 21 bases spanning the gap. This CDR3 has 18 amino acids. The germline gives CDR1 MNHNS, CDR2 SASEGT. CDR3 DNA: TGTGCCAGCAGGCCGATTGTTGGACCGATCTCCTCTGGAAACACCATATATTTT. This gives the protein CASRPIVGPISSGNTIYF.

The chain recombines TRBV5-1 with TRBJ2-7, with 10 bases identical to TRBD1. The V gene's germline CDR1 is SGHRS and CDR2 YFSETQ. After removal of 4 bases from V and 6 bases from J, the junction contained 7 bases not matched to a gene. The CDR3 length is 14 residues. The CDR3: CASSLVGQGSEQYF. Written as DNA, the CDR3 is TGCGCCAGCAGCCTTGTGGGACAGGGGTCCGAGCAGTACTTC.

The chain links TRBV29-1 to TRBJ2-2; D not resolved. Germline V gene lookup returns CDR1 SQVTM and CDR2 ANQGSEA. The CDR3 has 13 residues. Trimming cost V 3 bases and J 1 base, with 6 bases left between them. CDR3 nucleotides: TGCAGCGTTGACGTAGGGAACACCGGGGAGCTGTTTTTT. This gives the protein CSVDVGNTGELFF.

This clonotype was detected a few times. This rearrangement joins TRBV5-1 to TRBJ2-3; no definite D call. The germline CDR1 and CDR2 sequences are SGHRS and YFSETQ. The V end was cut by 2 bases, the J end by 4 bases, with 8 bases between. This CDR3 is 13 amino acids long. The CDR3: CASSFSDPDTQYF. The CDR3 DNA reads TGCGCCAGCAGCTTTTCTGACCCAGATACGCAGTATTTT.

This clonotype has only a few counts. CDR3 protein: CASRTNRVDQGTEAFF. CDR3 in DNA: TGTGCCAGCAGAACCAACAGGGTTGATCAGGGCACTGAAGCTTTCTTT. The chain employs TRBV27 and TRBJ1-1, with a possible D match to TRBD1 (6 bases). The CDR3 loop spans 16 amino acids. V dropped 6 bases and J dropped 4 bases, with 21 bases sitting between them. Germline-derived CDR1 and CDR2 are MNHEY and SMNVEV (reference sequence).

The V call is TRBV7-3, the J call TRBJ2-2; TRBD1 aligns across 9 bases. The V and J ends lost 4 bases and 5 bases, in that order; junction bases with no gene match: 5. This CDR3 has 15 amino acids. The germline CDR1 and CDR2 sequences are SGHTA and FQGTGA. CDR3 loop: CASSSTGGWTGELFF. The CDR3 DNA reads TGTGCCAGCAGCTCCACAGGGGGCTGGACCGGGGAGCTGTTTTTT.

Only a few counts were recorded for this clonotype. The V gene is TRBV3-1, the J gene TRBJ2-2; 11 positions agree with TRBD1. The trim removed 4 bases at V and 2 bases at J, leaving 3 bases unmatched. Germline CDR1 is LGHDT and CDR2 is YNNKEL (reference sequence). The CDR3 is 16 amino acids. CDR3 residues: CASSLWTGGNTGELFF. CDR3 bases: TGTGCCAGCAGCCTATGGACAGGGGGCAACACCGGGGAGCTGTTTTTT.

This clonotype showed up many times. This chain links TRBV20-1 with TRBJ2-7, with 8 bases identical to TRBD2. CDR1 is DFQATT and CDR2 is SNEGSKA in the germline V gene (reference sequence). The trim removed 3 bases at V and 3 bases at J, leaving 10 bases unmatched. The CDR3 runs 15 residues. CDR3 sequence reads: CSARKSGSLLYEQYF. The CDR3 DNA sequence: TGCAGTGCTAGGAAAAGCGGGAGTCTTCTCTACGAGCAGTACTTC.

The gene calls are TRBV4-1 and TRBJ1-4, with 7 bases lining up with TRBD1. Germline V gene sequence: CDR1 MGHRA, CDR2 YSYEKL. The CDR3 is 17 residues long. Trimming cost V 3 bases and J 4 bases; bases outside gene matches: 11. CDR3 nucleotides: TGCGCCAGCAGCCATCCGACAGGGAGGGGGAGTAATGAAAAACTGTTTTTT. Translation gives CASSHPTGRGSNEKLFF.

The genes are TRBV19 and TRBJ2-1, with 7 bases lining up with TRBD2. After removal of 4 bases from V and 8 bases from J, the junction contained 11 bases not matched to a gene. This CDR3 is 15 amino acids long. Germline CDR1 LNHDA, CDR2 SQIVND (reference sequence). The CDR3 DNA is TGTGCCAGTAGTAACTCTAGCGGTAGACTCGATGAGCAGTTCTTC. Translated: CASSNSSGRLDEQFF.

This clonotype has more than one count but fewer than ten. This chain uses TRBV3-1 with TRBJ2-7; D call uncertain. Trimming stripped 1 base from V and 6 bases from J, with 7 bases between. Germline V CDR1 and CDR2: LGHDT, YNNKEL (reference sequence). CDR3 length: 12 residues. The CDR3: CASSQVEREQYF. CDR3 coding DNA: TGTGCCAGCAGCCAAGTGGAACGCGAGCAGTACTTC.